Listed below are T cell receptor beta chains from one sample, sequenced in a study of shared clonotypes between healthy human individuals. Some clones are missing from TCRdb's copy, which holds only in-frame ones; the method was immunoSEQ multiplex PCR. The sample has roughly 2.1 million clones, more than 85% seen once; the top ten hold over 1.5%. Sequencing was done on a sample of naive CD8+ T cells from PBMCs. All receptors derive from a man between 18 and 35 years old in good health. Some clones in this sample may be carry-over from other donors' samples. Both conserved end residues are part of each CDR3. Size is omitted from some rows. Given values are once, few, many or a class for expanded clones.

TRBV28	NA	CASSFRPSNQPQHF
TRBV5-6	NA	CASSFPRAHEQYF
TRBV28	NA	CASSLWGETYTF
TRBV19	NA	CASSFEGHYEQYF
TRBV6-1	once	CASSDRDREARNTEAFF
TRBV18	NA	CASSPAGPLPIVQFF
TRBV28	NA	CASTMRTGGNYGYTF
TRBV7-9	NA	CASSSLGQLNTEAFF
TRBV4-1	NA	CASSHTSGEQYF
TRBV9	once	CASSVASGMNTEAFF
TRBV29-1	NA	CSVGGHEQFF
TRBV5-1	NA	CASSLMFASGNTIYF
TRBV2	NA	CASSGLGGWTEAFF
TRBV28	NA	CASSQGANTGELFF
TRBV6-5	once	CASSYTTAYNEQFF
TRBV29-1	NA	CSVEGTPGQGFRYGYTF
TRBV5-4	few	CASSLRAYNEQFF
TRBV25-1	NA	CASSEIGGGYTF
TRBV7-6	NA	CASSRSTRVAGELFF
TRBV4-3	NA	CASSQDRGGRVGETQYF
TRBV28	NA	CASSLPGTSGTSSYNEQFF
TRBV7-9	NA	CASSPKVGGSSYNEQFF
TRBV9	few	CASSGYPSTHEKLFF
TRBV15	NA	CATSRDTAASNTGELFF
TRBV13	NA	CASSLRLAEGTDTQYF
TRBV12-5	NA	CASGLVTSGRSGELFF
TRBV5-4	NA	CASSLGLAGGTSYNEQFF
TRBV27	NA	CASSLRGIYNEQFF
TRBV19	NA	CASSPSFPNTQYF
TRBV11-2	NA	CASSFLGSSYEQYF
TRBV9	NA	CASSVGPRDGGISF
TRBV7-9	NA	CASSLGLGLADHSEQFF
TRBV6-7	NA	CASSNSGDQETQYF
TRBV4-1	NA	CASSPPSGFHEQYF
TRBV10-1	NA	CASSGGTGVTKNIQYF
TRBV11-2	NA	CASSPRDTEETQYF
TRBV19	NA	CASSIRTSGAYNEQFF
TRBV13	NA	CASSLERTSEDNEQFF
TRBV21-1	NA	CASSPGGSGRSTGELFF
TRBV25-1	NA	CASSGQGGKRNTIYF
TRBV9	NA	CASSAGLAGGSSSYNEQFF
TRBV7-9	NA	CASSSSDSPQETQYF
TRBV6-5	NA	CASSYDGQAYSYEQYF
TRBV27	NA	CASSLAGVNEQFF
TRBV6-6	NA	CASRSESNEKLFF
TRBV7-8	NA	CASSLETNSGNTIYF
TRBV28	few	CASSGLKGNTIYF
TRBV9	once	CASSVGRGPLFF
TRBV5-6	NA	CASKPLTSEPYNEQFF
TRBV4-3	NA	CASSQDRVVRGETQYF
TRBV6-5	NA	CASSYLGPGYEQYF